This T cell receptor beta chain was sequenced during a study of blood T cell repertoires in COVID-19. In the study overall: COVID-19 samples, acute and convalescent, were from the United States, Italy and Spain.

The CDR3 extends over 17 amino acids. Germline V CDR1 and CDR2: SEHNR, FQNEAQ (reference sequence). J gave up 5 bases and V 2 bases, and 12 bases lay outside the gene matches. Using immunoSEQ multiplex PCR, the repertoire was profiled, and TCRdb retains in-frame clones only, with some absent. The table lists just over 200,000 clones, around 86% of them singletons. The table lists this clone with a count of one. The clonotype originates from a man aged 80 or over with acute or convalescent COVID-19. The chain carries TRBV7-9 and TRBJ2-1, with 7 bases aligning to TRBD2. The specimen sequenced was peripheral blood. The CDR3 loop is CASSLSRLAASHNEQFF. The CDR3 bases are TGTGCCAGCAGCTTATCCCGACTAGCTGCGTCTCACAATGAGCAGTTCTTC.